One sample yielded the 21 T cell receptor beta chains listed below, sequenced in a study of shared clonotypes between healthy human individuals. Profiling relied on immunoSEQ multiplex PCR, and the TCRdb table lists in-frame clones only, not all of them. This repertoire shows over a million clones, 65% to 80% found once; its top ten account for approximately 1.3%. Sequences were obtained from memory CD4+ T cells sorted from blood. Subset described: CD45RA-negative fraction. The receptors were gathered from a man between 18 and 35 years old in good health.

This clone has just one count. CDR3 region: CAISEPRTGGDYGYTF. The DNA for the CDR3 is TGTGCCATCAGTGAGCCGAGAACAGGGGGGGACTATGGCTACACCTTC. The chain employs TRBV10-3 and TRBJ1-2, with TRBD1 matching over 8 bases. The CDR3 extends over 16 amino acids. Germline CDR1 reads ENHRY; CDR2 reads SYGVKD. V trimming: 2 bases; J trimming: 3 bases; junction bases outside the gene matches: 8.

The chain couples TRBV14 to TRBJ2-1, with 8 bases that match TRBD1. J was trimmed by 3 bases and V by 5 bases; bases with no gene match: 12. Germline CDR1 is SGHDN and CDR2 is FVKESK. This CDR3 region has 17 residues. The CDR3 protein is CASSETGAGQVYNEQFF. The DNA of the CDR3 is TGTGCCAGCAGCGAAACGGGGGCGGGACAGGTCTACAATGAGCAGTTCTTC.

This clone was picked up a small number of times. This rearrangement joins TRBV5-4 to TRBJ2-7; TRBD1 is a possible D gene (6 bases). The length of the CDR3 is 16 residues. The V gene's germline CDR1 is SGHNT and CDR2 YYREEE (reference sequence). Trimming took off 4 bases at V and 2 bases at J, with 19 bases between the two ends. CDR3 sequence (DNA): TGTGCCAGCAGCAAACCGGGGACACACGCAACCTACGAGCAGTACTTC. Its protein is CASSKPGTHATYEQYF. Supplemented by reference TRBV5-4 and TRBJ2-7, the full variable domain reads ETGVTQSPTHLIKTRGQQVTLRCSSQSGHNTVSWYQQALGQGPQFIFQYYREEENGRGNFPPRFSGLQFPNYSSELNVNALELDDSALYLCASSKPGTHATYEQYFGPGTRLTVT.

In its sample, this clone was seen once. V gene TRBV29-1 combines with J gene TRBJ2-7; 9 nucleotides line up with TRBD1. Germline CDR1 and CDR2: SQVTM and ANQGSEA. Trimming removed 7 bases from V and 4 bases from J; junction bases left unmatched: 5. This CDR3 comprises 12 residues. The DNA of the CDR3 is TGCAGCGGGGGACAGGGACAGTACGAGCAGTACTTC. Amino acid sequence: CSGGQGQYEQYF.

The chain employs TRBV6-1 and TRBJ1-1, with TRBD1 as a possible D gene (6 bases). This CDR3 has 14 amino acids. Per germline, CDR1 MNHNS and CDR2 SASEGT. Trimming took off 3 bases at V and 10 bases at J, with 18 bases between the two ends. The chain's CDR3 is CASSDWGRGVGAFF. The DNA for the CDR3 is TGTGCCAGCAGTGATTGGGGCAGGGGAGTTGGAGCTTTCTTT.

CDR3 in amino acids: CASSPPPRSYNEQFF. Here the CDR3 DNA reads TGTGCCAGCTCACCACCGCCGAGATCCTACAATGAGCAGTTCTTC. The chain couples TRBV18 to TRBJ2-1, with D unclear. The V and J ends lost 0 bases and 1 base respectively, with 7 bases between them. Germline V gives CDR1 KGHSH, CDR2 LQKENI. The length of the CDR3 is 15 residues.

This sequence joins TRBV7-8 and TRBJ2-1, with 11 bases aligning to TRBD2. Looked up from germline, CDR1 is SGHVS and CDR2 is FQNEAQ. The CDR3 consists of 16 residues. Trimming at V came to 4 bases and at J to 12 bases, leaving 14 bases not matched to a gene. The CDR3 loop is CASSSDTSGGIRGQFF. In DNA form, the CDR3 reads TGTGCCAGCAGCTCCGACACTAGCGGGGGCATCAGGGGGCAGTTCTTC.

The chain joins TRBV4-2 to TRBJ1-1; the D is unclear. Germline values: CDR1 LGHNA, CDR2 YNFKEQ. Trimming took 0 bases from V and 3 from J, leaving 5 bases between them. This CDR3 is built from 13 residues. CDR3 residues: CASSQEGHTEAFF. The CDR3 DNA reads as TGTGCCAGCAGCCAAGAAGGTCACACTGAAGCTTTCTTT.

This clone was counted a few times. This sequence joins TRBV28 and TRBJ2-3; tentatively, D is TRBD2 (5 bases). The germline V and J ends were trimmed by 6 bases and 8 bases, with 27 bases remaining between them. The CDR3 covers 17 residues. In germline, CDR1 is MDHEN, CDR2 SYDVKM. The CDR3 nucleotides read TGTGCCAGCAGGCTGTCCGCTGGGGAAAGCGGAGCAGGTACGCAGTATTTT. Translating gives CASRLSAGESGAGTQYF.

J is TRBJ2-1 and V is TRBV7-2; TRBD2 matches 10 bases. V was clipped by 5 bases and J by 5 bases; unmatched bases: 3. Germline-derived CDR1 and CDR2 are SGHTA and FQGNSA. The CDR3 spans 14 residues. In nucleotides, the CDR3 is TGTGCCAGCAGCATGGGACTAGCGAACAATGAGCAGTTCTTC. Encoded protein: CASSMGLANNEQFF.

Many counts were recorded for this clone. The chain links TRBV5-1 to TRBJ1-5, with D maybe TRBD1 (6 bases). Germline V gene sequence: CDR1 SGHRS, CDR2 YFSETQ. Trimming cost V 0 bases and J 6 bases, with 13 bases left between them. This CDR3 contains 15 residues. Here the CDR3 DNA reads TGCGCCAGCAGCTTGGACGGGGGGCAGGGTCAGCCCCAGCATTTT. It yields the protein CASSLDGGQGQPQHF.

The chain combines TRBV7-9 with TRBJ2-3, with TRBD2 matching over 8 bases. Trimming removed 1 base from V and 1 base from J; junction bases left unmatched: 1. This CDR3 is 15 amino acids long. The germline V gene encodes CDR1 SEHNR and CDR2 FQNEAQ (reference sequence). CDR3 in DNA: TGTGCCAGCAGCTTAGACGGGAGGGGCACAGATACGCAGTATTTT. This sequence encodes CASSLDGRGTDTQYF.

V is TRBV30 and J is TRBJ1-2; 7 bases match TRBD1. Germline loops: CDR1 GTSNPN, CDR2 SVGIG (reference sequence). CDR3 length: 12 residues. V lost 4 bases, J lost 8 bases, and 7 bases stayed unmatched. The CDR3 DNA sequence: TGTGCCTGGACCCTGGACAGGAAGGGCTACACCTTC. It codes for CAWTLDRKGYTF.

This clone was detected once. V gene TRBV19 combines with J gene TRBJ2-3, with TRBD1 as a possible D gene (5 bases). Germline assignment: CDR1 LNHDA and CDR2 SQIVND (reference sequence). The CDR3 has 15 amino acids. V was trimmed by 5 bases and J by 1 base, leaving 13 bases between them. The CDR3 nucleotides are TGTGCCAGTAGTCCCCTGAGACAGCGCACAGATACGCAGTATTTT. Its translation is CASSPLRQRTDTQYF.

The chain combines TRBV19 with TRBJ2-1, with 10 bases lining up with TRBD2. The J segment lost 7 bases and the V segment lost 7 bases, leaving 16 bases of the junction unmatched. CDR1 is LNHDA and CDR2 is SQIVND in the germline V gene (reference sequence). The CDR3 spans 17 residues. The CDR3 spells CASTNPSGGAIGNEQFF. The DNA for the CDR3 is TGTGCCAGTACCAACCCCAGCGGGGGGGCCATTGGAAATGAGCAGTTCTTC.

The chain combines TRBV7-3 with TRBJ1-3, with D unclear. V lost 0 bases and J lost 0, with 12 bases in between. This CDR3 is 17 amino acids long. Germline loops: CDR1 SGHTA, CDR2 FQGTGA. The CDR3 sequence is CASSLTTDRSSGNTIYF. CDR3 nucleotides: TGTGCCAGCAGCTTAACAACGGACCGATCCTCTGGAAACACCATATATTTT.

The chain joins TRBV4-1 to TRBJ2-5; TRBD2 aligns across 10 bases. Germline trimming cut 3 bases from V and 6 bases from J; bases unmatched to any gene: 4. There are 14 residues in the CDR3. Per germline, CDR1 MGHRA and CDR2 YSYEKL. The CDR3: CASSQLAGGQTQYF. CDR3 bases: TGCGCCAGCAGCCAGTTAGCGGGGGGTCAGACCCAGTACTTC.

The rearrangement uses TRBV6-5 and TRBJ2-7; 11 bases fit TRBD2. Per the germline V gene, CDR1 is MNHEY and CDR2 is SVGAGI. This CDR3 comprises 15 residues. The junction had 3 bases not matched to a gene; V was cut back by 5 bases and J by 0 bases. The CDR3: CASSVTSGASYEQYF. The CDR3 region has the DNA TGTGCCAGCAGTGTGACTAGCGGGGCCTCCTACGAGCAGTACTTC.

The chain carries TRBV6-1 and TRBJ2-4; D is unclear. Trimming took 1 base from V and 9 from J, leaving 10 bases between them. The CDR3 covers 13 residues. Germline lookup yields CDR1 MNHNS and CDR2 SASEGT. Here the CDR3 reads CASSEEDPGIQYF. The CDR3 DNA sequence: TGTGCCAGCAGTGAAGAAGACCCGGGCATTCAGTACTTC.

This clone was observed a few times. The chain uses TRBV4-3 and TRBJ2-5; weak D call: TRBD2 (5 bases). Germline V CDR1 and CDR2: LGHNA, YSLEER. V was pared by 4 bases and J by 1 base, with 19 bases between. The CDR3 covers 17 residues. CDR3 DNA sequence: TGCGCCAGCAGCCTGCGACCACTACTAGAACCCCAAGAGACCCAGTACTTC. Protein sequence: CASSLRPLLEPQETQYF.

The J gene is TRBJ2-2, the V gene TRBV7-9; the match to TRBD1 covers 11 bases. Looked up from germline, CDR1 is SEHNR and CDR2 is FQNEAQ (reference sequence). Trimming cost V 0 bases and J 0 bases; bases outside gene matches: 3. This CDR3 comprises 18 residues. CDR3 sequence (DNA): TGTGCCAGCAGCTTAGCGGACAGGGGGCCGACGAACACCGGGGAGCTGTTTTTT. This translates into CASSLADRGPTNTGELFF.